The entry below gives a single T cell receptor (beta chain) sequence along with its context. Germline V gives CDR1 SGHVS, CDR2 FQNEAQ. The V end lost 1 base, the J end lost 10 bases, and 8 bases lay between the germline ends. The CDR3 runs to 12 residues. Using immunoSEQ multiplex PCR, the repertoire was profiled, and TCRdb retains in-frame clones only, with some absent. The table includes about 170,000 clones, 92% detected once. These data belong to a study of T cell responses to AZD1222 COVID-19 vaccine. The sample was peripheral blood, taken on day 0 of AZD1222 vaccination. The chain combines TRBV7-8 with TRBJ2-1; D is possibly TRBD2 (5 bases). This sequence was found in an adult in good health. The CDR3 bases are TGTGCCAGCAGCTTAGTTCGACTAGAGCAGTTCTTC. Translation gives CASSLVRLEQFF.